The rows below give T cell receptor beta chains drawn from one sample of a study of T cell changes during pregnancy in multiple sclerosis. Clones were read by immunoSEQ multiplex PCR, and TCRdb kept only the in-frame ones, dropping some. The sample includes 39,000 or so clones, around 90% of them seen just once. The sequencing used CD4+ T cells from peripheral blood mononuclear cells, collected after pregnancy. The receptors originated from a female donor in good health, enrolled as a control in a pregnancy study. The CDR3 runs from the conserved cysteine through the conserved F or W. D genes are given only for firm matches. Size values are once, few and many counts, or a class for expanded clones, and some rows have none.

v_gene: TRBV9
j_gene: TRBJ2-1
abundance: once
d_gene: TRBD2
CDR3aa: CASNTPGLADYNEQFF
CDR3nt: TGTGCCAGCAACACCCCGGGACTAGCGGACTACAATGAGCAGTTCTTC

v_gene: TRBV27
j_gene: TRBJ1-2
abundance: NA
d_gene: NA
CDR3aa: CASSLGAAFYGYTF
CDR3nt: TGTGCCAGCAGTTTAGGAGCAGCCTTCTATGGCTACACCTTC

v_gene: TRBV19
j_gene: TRBJ2-1
abundance: NA
d_gene: TRBD1
CDR3aa: CASSIGQGLFNEQFF
CDR3nt: TGTGCCAGTAGTATTGGACAGGGCTTGTTCAATGAGCAGTTCTTC

v_gene: TRBV27
j_gene: TRBJ2-1
abundance: NA
d_gene: TRBD2
CDR3aa: CASSIGLAPGNEQFF
CDR3nt: TGTGCCAGCAGTATCGGACTAGCCCCGGGGAATGAGCAGTTCTTC

v_gene: TRBV10-3
j_gene: TRBJ2-7
abundance: NA
d_gene: NA
CDR3aa: CAINAGSEQYF
CDR3nt: TGTGCCATCAACGCCGGGTCCGAGCAGTACTTC

v_gene: TRBV30
j_gene: TRBJ2-7
abundance: NA
d_gene: TRBD1
CDR3aa: CAWSGGQGAYEQYF
CDR3nt: TGTGCCTGGAGTGGGGGACAGGGAGCCTACGAGCAGTACTTC

v_gene: TRBV14
j_gene: TRBJ1-3
abundance: NA
d_gene: NA
CDR3aa: CASSQVRGGTIYF
CDR3nt: TGTGCCAGCAGCCAAGTGAGGGGGGGCACCATATATTTT

v_gene: TRBV29-1
j_gene: TRBJ1-2
abundance: NA
d_gene: NA
CDR3aa: CSVDSRLYGYTF
CDR3nt: TGCAGCGTTGACTCCAGGCTCTATGGCTACACCTTC

v_gene: TRBV19
j_gene: TRBJ2-1
abundance: NA
d_gene: NA
CDR3aa: CASSIDSADEQFF
CDR3nt: TGTGCCAGTAGTATAGATTCGGCGGATGAGCAGTTCTTC

v_gene: TRBV7-2
j_gene: TRBJ1-1
abundance: NA
d_gene: TRBD1
CDR3aa: CASSTGVNTEAFF
CDR3nt: TGTGCCAGCTCGACAGGGGTTAACACTGAAGCTTTCTTT

v_gene: TRBV12-5
j_gene: TRBJ2-1
abundance: once
d_gene: NA
CDR3aa: CASGFSREQFF
CDR3nt: TGTGCTAGTGGTTTTAGCCGGGAGCAGTTCTTC

v_gene: TRBV6-1
j_gene: TRBJ2-4
abundance: NA
d_gene: NA
CDR3aa: CASSAGPPGAKNIQYF
CDR3nt: TGTGCCAGCAGTGCGGGTCCCCCGGGGGCCAAAAACATTCAGTACTTC

v_gene: TRBV25-1
j_gene: TRBJ2-1
abundance: NA
d_gene: NA
CDR3aa: CASSPRLDGEQFF
CDR3nt: TGTGCCAGCAGTCCACGACTAGATGGCGAGCAGTTCTTC

v_gene: TRBV19
j_gene: TRBJ1-5
abundance: NA
d_gene: NA
CDR3aa: CASSPSRAPQPQHF
CDR3nt: TGTGCCAGTAGTCCGTCCAGGGCGCCTCAGCCCCAGCATTTT

v_gene: TRBV4-1
j_gene: TRBJ2-1
abundance: NA
d_gene: TRBD2
CDR3aa: CASSHSSGKYNEQFF
CDR3nt: TGCGCCAGCAGCCACAGTAGCGGGAAGTACAATGAGCAGTTCTTC

v_gene: TRBV27
j_gene: TRBJ2-3
abundance: once
d_gene: TRBD2
CDR3aa: CASSLYGTSGSGEQYF
CDR3nt: TGTGCCAGCAGTCTATACGGGACTAGCGGGAGTGGGGAACAGTATTTT

v_gene: TRBV6-1
j_gene: TRBJ1-2
abundance: NA
d_gene: TRBD1
CDR3aa: CASSDLNRGLGYTF
CDR3nt: TGTGCCAGCAGTGACCTTAACAGGGGGCTCGGCTACACCTTC

v_gene: TRBV6-5
j_gene: TRBJ2-1
abundance: NA
d_gene: NA
CDR3aa: CASRNSGPPHEQFF
CDR3nt: TGTGCCAGCAGGAATAGCGGACCACCCCATGAGCAGTTCTTC

v_gene: TRBV27
j_gene: TRBJ2-2
abundance: few
d_gene: TRBD2
CDR3aa: CASSLSAGLAGPGELFF
CDR3nt: TGTGCCAGCAGTTTATCGGCGGGACTAGCGGGACCCGGGGAGCTGTTTTTT

v_gene: TRBV30
j_gene: TRBJ2-4
abundance: NA
d_gene: NA
CDR3aa: CAWSPTSGAKNIQYF
CDR3nt: TGTGCCTGGAGTCCCACGTCGGGAGCCAAAAACATTCAGTACTTC

v_gene: TRBV28
j_gene: TRBJ2-1
abundance: NA
d_gene: NA
CDR3aa: CASSLPWGDNEQFF
CDR3nt: TGTGCCAGCAGTTTGCCCTGGGGGGACAATGAGCAGTTCTTC

v_gene: TRBV11-3
j_gene: TRBJ2-2
abundance: NA
d_gene: TRBD1
CDR3aa: CASSPNTGGIAGELFF
CDR3nt: TGTGCCAGCAGCCCAAACACAGGGGGGATCGCCGGGGAGCTGTTTTTT

v_gene: TRBV30
j_gene: TRBJ2-7
abundance: NA
d_gene: TRBD1
CDR3aa: CAWRRDRGIYEQYF
CDR3nt: TGTGCCTGGAGAAGGGACAGGGGTATATACGAGCAGTACTTC

v_gene: TRBV10-3
j_gene: TRBJ1-2
abundance: NA
d_gene: NA
CDR3aa: CAISESVEPRGYGYTF
CDR3nt: TGTGCCATCAGTGAGTCTGTGGAGCCCAGGGGCTATGGCTACACCTTC

v_gene: TRBV10-2
j_gene: TRBJ1-3
abundance: NA
d_gene: NA
CDR3aa: CASSLTVNSGNTIYF
CDR3nt: TGCGCCAGCAGTCTGACAGTGAACTCTGGAAACACCATATATTTT

v_gene: TRBV30
j_gene: TRBJ1-1
abundance: NA
d_gene: NA
CDR3aa: CAGGRSTEAFF
CDR3nt: TGTGCCGGGGGGAGGAGTACTGAAGCTTTCTTT

v_gene: TRBV30
j_gene: TRBJ1-5
abundance: NA
d_gene: NA
CDR3aa: CAWSEKGWGYQPQHF
CDR3nt: TGTGCCTGGAGTGAAAAGGGGTGGGGTTATCAGCCCCAGCATTTT

v_gene: TRBV25-1
j_gene: TRBJ2-1
abundance: once
d_gene: TRBD2
CDR3aa: CASSESAGGKSYNEQFF
CDR3nt: TGTGCCAGCAGTGAAAGCGCGGGAGGAAAATCCTACAATGAGCAGTTCTTC

v_gene: TRBV28
j_gene: TRBJ2-1
abundance: NA
d_gene: NA
CDR3aa: CASSFATTNEQFF
CDR3nt: TGTGCCAGCAGCTTTGCGACTACCAATGAGCAGTTCTTC

v_gene: TRBV4-1
j_gene: TRBJ2-5
abundance: NA
d_gene: NA
CDR3aa: CASSQGVWETQYF
CDR3nt: TGCGCCAGCAGCCAGGGAGTTTGGGAGACCCAGTACTTC

v_gene: TRBV29-1
j_gene: TRBJ2-7
abundance: NA
d_gene: NA
CDR3aa: CSVVRGGYEQYF
CDR3nt: TGCAGCGTTGTCAGGGGCGGATACGAGCAGTACTTC

v_gene: TRBV7-2
j_gene: TRBJ2-7
abundance: NA
d_gene: NA
CDR3aa: CASSYRDSPAEQYF
CDR3nt: TGTGCCAGCAGTTATAGGGACTCCCCCGCCGAGCAGTACTTC

v_gene: TRBV5-4
j_gene: TRBJ2-7
abundance: NA
d_gene: TRBD1
CDR3aa: CASSLGGQGISYEQYF
CDR3nt: TGTGCCAGCAGCTTGGGGGGACAGGGAATCTCCTACGAGCAGTACTTC

v_gene: TRBV2
j_gene: TRBJ2-1
abundance: NA
d_gene: NA
CDR3aa: CASSSGTGLGDEQFF
CDR3nt: TGTGCCAGCTCAAGCGGGACAGGCCTTGGGGATGAGCAGTTCTTC

v_gene: TRBV30
j_gene: TRBJ1-2
abundance: NA
d_gene: NA
CDR3aa: CAWSPLGSTYGYTF
CDR3nt: TGTGCCTGGAGCCCCCTAGGATCTACCTATGGCTACACCTTC

v_gene: TRBV19
j_gene: TRBJ2-5
abundance: NA
d_gene: NA
CDR3aa: CASTLAGQGRETQYF
CDR3nt: TGTGCCAGTACCCTGGCGGGGCAGGGTCGAGAGACCCAGTACTTC

v_gene: TRBV19
j_gene: TRBJ2-7
abundance: few
d_gene: TRBD2
CDR3aa: CASKVGASGYYEQYF
CDR3nt: TGTGCCAGTAAAGTCGGGGCTAGCGGATACTACGAGCAGTACTTC

v_gene: TRBV5-4
j_gene: TRBJ1-4
abundance: NA
d_gene: NA
CDR3aa: CASSRSSATNEKLFF
CDR3nt: TGTGCCAGCAGCCGTTCCTCGGCAACTAATGAAAAACTGTTTTTT

v_gene: TRBV29-1
j_gene: TRBJ2-1
abundance: NA
d_gene: NA
CDR3aa: CSAVADTNNEQFF
CDR3nt: TGCAGCGCCGTTGCGGACACAAACAATGAGCAGTTCTTC

v_gene: TRBV7-9
j_gene: TRBJ1-4
abundance: NA
d_gene: NA
CDR3aa: CASSFREEGGEKLFF
CDR3nt: TGTGCCAGCAGCTTCCGGGAGGAGGGAGGAGAAAAACTGTTTTTT

v_gene: TRBV30
j_gene: TRBJ2-5
abundance: NA
d_gene: TRBD2
CDR3aa: CAWRPSGKETQYF
CDR3nt: TGTGCCTGGAGACCTAGCGGGAAGGAGACCCAGTACTTC

v_gene: TRBV18
j_gene: TRBJ1-5
abundance: NA
d_gene: TRBD1
CDR3aa: CASSPRTGDSNQPQHF
CDR3nt: TGTGCCAGCTCACCACGGACAGGGGATAGCAATCAGCCCCAGCATTTT

v_gene: TRBV6-5
j_gene: TRBJ2-1
abundance: NA
d_gene: NA
CDR3aa: CASSPTLGAYNEQFF
CDR3nt: TGTGCCAGCAGCCCGACTCTCGGGGCCTACAATGAGCAGTTCTTC

v_gene: TRBV28
j_gene: TRBJ1-5
abundance: NA
d_gene: NA
CDR3aa: CASSQLYGMPQHF
CDR3nt: TGTGCCAGCAGCCAACTCTACGGGATGCCCCAGCATTTT

v_gene: TRBV16
j_gene: TRBJ1-3
abundance: NA
d_gene: TRBD1
CDR3aa: CASSQAQGTSGNTIYF
CDR3nt: TGTGCCAGCAGCCAAGCACAGGGGACATCTGGAAACACCATATATTTT